The rows below give T cell receptor beta chains drawn from one sample of a study of beta chain features in type 1 diabetes. Profiling relied on immunoSEQ multiplex PCR, and the TCRdb table lists in-frame clones only, not all of them. The sample lists almost 350,000 clones; roughly a fifth were seen once. The sequenced sample was naive CD4+ T cells from blood. These receptors all come from a woman between 18 and 30 years old in good health. The CDR3 runs from the conserved cysteine through the conserved F or W. A D gene is named only where the DNA matches it firmly. Clone size is stated in some rows and not others, as once, few, many or a class when expanded.

>TRBV30|few|TRBJ2-5|TRBD1
TGTGCCTTCAACAGGGGGAGCCAAGAGACCCAGTACTTC
CAFNRGSQETQYF
>TRBV11-2|NA|TRBJ2-2|TRBD1
TGTGCCAGCAGCCCTACTGGGACAGGGGGTTTCGGGGAGCTGTTTTTT
CASSPTGTGGFGELFF
>TRBV7-9|NA|TRBJ2-5|NA
TGTGCCAGCAGCTCGAGACAGATCCAAGAGACCCAGTACTTC
CASSSRQIQETQYF
>TRBV18|NA|TRBJ2-1|NA
TGTGCCAGCTCACCTACCAGTACAGGCAATGAGCAGTTCTTC
CASSPTSTGNEQFF
>TRBV25-1|few|TRBJ2-5|NA
TGTGCCAGCCGCTTTACAGGGATTGGGGAGACCCAGTACTTC
CASRFTGIGETQYF
>TRBV11-2|NA|TRBJ2-7|TRBD1
TGTGCCAGCAGCCCGCGGGACAGGGGAGGGTCGGAGCAGTACTTC
CASSPRDRGGSEQYF
>TRBV30|few|TRBJ1-1|NA
TGTGCCTGGAGGACTACCTACACTGAAGCTTTCTTT
CAWRTTYTEAFF
>TRBV2|NA|TRBJ2-3|NA
TGTGCCACCCGGGACTCCATCACAGATACGCAGTATTTT
CATRDSITDTQYF
>TRBV7-2|NA|TRBJ1-2|NA
TGTGCCAGCAGCCCCGACCCGCAGGCCCTCTATGGCTACACCTTC
CASSPDPQALYGYTF
>TRBV18|NA|TRBJ1-1|NA
TGTGCCAGCTCACCACTAACGACAGGGAACACTGAAGCTTTCTTT
CASSPLTTGNTEAFF
>TRBV27|NA|TRBJ2-5|NA
TGTGCCAGCAGTCCTGGGGCCCTAGGACAGACCCAGTACTTC
CASSPGALGQTQYF
>TRBV7-8|NA|TRBJ2-7|TRBD2
TGTGCCAGCAGCAGCGCCCCTATAGCGGGCCCTTCCTACGAGCAGTACTTC
CASSSAPIAGPSYEQYF
>TRBV28|NA|TRBJ2-5|TRBD1
TGTGCCAGCAGTTCAGGGGGCGGGTGGGAGACCCAGTACTTC
CASSSGGGWETQYF
>TRBV19|NA|TRBJ1-1|NA
TGTGCCAGTAGTATATGGGGCTTCGCTGAAGCTTTCTTT
CASSIWGFAEAFF
>TRBV4-2|few|TRBJ1-1|TRBD1
TGTGCCAGCAGCCCAGGGACAGGGAGGCCGAACACTGAAGCTTTCTTT
CASSPGTGRPNTEAFF
>TRBV11-2|NA|TRBJ2-3|NA
TGTGCCAGCAGCTTAGGTTATGCACGGCAGGCTCGAGATACGCAGTATTTT
CASSLGYARQARDTQYF
>TRBV10-3|NA|TRBJ2-5|TRBD2
TGTGCCATCAGTGAGTCAGACAGCGGGGGGGCCGCCCAGTACTTC
CAISESDSGGAAQYF
>TRBV5-8|once|TRBJ1-5|NA
TGTGCCAGCAGCTTTACCAGGGATCAGCCCCAGCATTTT
CASSFTRDQPQHF
>TRBV9|NA|TRBJ2-2|TRBD1
TGTGCCAGCAGCGTACAACCACAGGGGACCACCGGGGAGCTGTTTTTT
CASSVQPQGTTGELFF
>TRBV4-2|NA|TRBJ2-5|NA
TGTGCCAGCAGCCAAGCCAGGGAAGAGACCCAGTACTTC
CASSQAREETQYF